This TCR beta chain was captured by sequencing in a study of T cell responses to AZD1222 COVID-19 vaccine. This clone was recorded once. Its specificity is not known. Here immunoSEQ multiplex PCR was the method, and the copy in TCRdb shows in-frame clones only, minus some. This table holds about 120,000 clones, 94% found once. The trim removed 7 bases at V and 8 bases at J, leaving 17 bases unmatched. This CDR3 has 15 amino acids. Germline lookup yields CDR1 SGHTA and CDR2 FQGNSA. General observations from the study: Seropositivity was recorded at baseline in only a handful of AZD1222 recipients.

The rearrangement joins TRBV7-2 to TRBJ2-7; 7 nucleotides match TRBD2. The sample here was peripheral blood, taken 28 days after the second AZD1222 dose. The clonotype comes from an adult who received the AZD1222 COVID-19 vaccine. The CDR3 region has the DNA TGTGCCAGCACCCCAATTCGGGACTACAAGATTAAGCAGTACTTC. Protein product: CASTPIRDYKIKQYF. Filled out from reference TRBV7-2 and TRBJ2-7, the complete variable domain reads GAGVSQSPSNKVTEKGKDVELRCDPISGHTALYWYRQSLGQGLEFLIYFQGNSAPDKSGLPSDRFSAERTGGSVSTLTIQRTQQEDSAVYLCASTPIRDYKIKQYFGPGTRLTVT.